This entry lists 24 T cell receptor beta chains sequenced from one sample in a study of early stage breast cancer tumors. Here immunoSEQ multiplex PCR was the method, and the copy in TCRdb shows in-frame clones only, minus some. This sample has about 38,000 clones, with less than 80% found just once. The sample consisted of blood. The receptor source for this set is a person aged 55 to 75 with breast cancer.

The chain employs TRBV5-1 and TRBJ2-5; D uncertain. CDR3 length: 13 amino acids. The ends were cut back, 2 bases at V and 3 bases at J, with 8 bases in the middle. Germline V gene data show CDR1 as SGHRS and CDR2 as YFSETQ. In nucleotides, the CDR3 is TGCGCCAGCAGCTTAAATGGGGAAGAGACCCAGTACTTC. Translation gives CASSLNGEETQYF.

This sequence joins TRBV7-9 and TRBJ1-1; D may be TRBD1 (5 bases). The ends were cut back, 5 bases at V and 0 bases at J, with 13 bases in the middle. From germline, CDR1 is SEHNR and CDR2 FQNEAQ (reference sequence). The CDR3 is 15 amino acids. CDR3 DNA sequence: TGTGCCAGCAGCGATACAGGTCTACTGAACACTGAAGCTTTCTTT. Amino acids: CASSDTGLLNTEAFF. Based on the CDR3 plus reference TRBV7-9 and TRBJ1-1, the full variable domain is DTGVSQNPRHKITKRGQNVTFRCDPISEHNRLYWYRQTLGQGPEFLTYFQNEAQLEKSRLLSDRFSAERPKGSFSTLEIQRTEQGDSAMYLCASSDTGLLNTEAFFGQGTRLTVV.

This clone showed up just a few times. The chain carries TRBV4-2 and TRBJ1-2; 12 nucleotides line up with TRBD1. Germline CDR1 and CDR2: LGHNA and YNFKEQ. The CDR3 length is 17 residues. J was trimmed by 6 bases and V by 0 bases; bases with no gene match: 8. CDR3 sequence: CASSQDKVGTGGNGYTF. The CDR3, as DNA: TGTGCCAGCAGCCAAGATAAGGTCGGGACAGGGGGCAATGGCTACACCTTC.

The chain uses TRBV5-1 and TRBJ2-7, with 9 bases lining up with TRBD1. V was pared by 3 bases and J by 4 bases, with 5 bases of the junction left unmatched. Per the germline V gene, CDR1 is SGHRS and CDR2 is YFSETQ. There are 14 residues in the CDR3. CDR3 region: CASSWGTGIYEQYF. DNA for the CDR3: TGCGCCAGCAGCTGGGGGACAGGGATATACGAGCAGTACTTC.

This chain links TRBV18 with TRBJ1-5, with 9 bases matching TRBD1. Germline-derived CDR1 and CDR2 are KGHSH and LQKENI. The CDR3 has 15 residues. J lost 4 bases, V lost 0 bases, and 1 base had no gene match. CDR3 loop: CASSPPGQGNQPQHF. The CDR3 bases are TGTGCCAGCTCACCACCGGGACAGGGTAATCAGCCCCAGCATTTT.

This clone was seen only a few times. This chain links TRBV21-1 with TRBJ2-7; TRBD2 reflects the table's D call only, with no check against the DNA. TRBV21-1 represents a pseudogene. The CDR3 sequence is 15 residues long. The CDR3 DNA is TGTGCCAGCAGCCTCACCACGGGAGACGGGCACGAGCAGTACTTC. This translates into CASSLTTGDGHEQYF.

The chain employs TRBV18 and TRBJ2-1; TRBD2 matches 15 bases. Looked up from germline, CDR1 is KGHSH and CDR2 is LQKENI. The CDR3 is 21 amino acids. V shed 0 bases and J 9 bases; nucleotides not matched to a gene: 18. CDR3 DNA: TGTGCCAGCTCACCACCGTTAATAGGACTAGCGGGAGGGCCACGCACAGGTGAGCAGTTCTTC. Protein sequence: CASSPPLIGLAGGPRTGEQFF.

This clone was detected only a few times. This sequence joins TRBV2 and TRBJ1-2; D not certain. From germline, CDR1 is SNHLY and CDR2 FYNNEI. V lost 4 bases, J lost 1 base, and 7 bases lay in between. This CDR3 spans 13 amino acids. The CDR3 protein is CASSATGNYGYTF. CDR3 DNA: TGTGCCAGCAGTGCGACCGGTAACTATGGCTACACCTTC.

The chain combines TRBV5-5 with TRBJ2-2; no clear D. V was clipped by 3 bases and J by 2 bases, with 14 bases between them. The germline V gene has CDR1 SGHKS and CDR2 YYEKEE (reference sequence). The CDR3 contains 16 residues. The CDR3 sequence is CASSSAVVSNTGELFF. DNA of the CDR3: TGTGCCAGCAGCTCGGCGGTAGTGTCAAACACCGGGGAGCTGTTTTTT.

The rearrangement joins TRBV6-6 to TRBJ2-7; D ambiguous. The V end lost 0 bases, the J end lost 5 bases, and 8 bases lay between the germline ends. The CDR3 loop spans 13 amino acids. CDR1 and CDR2 (germline): MNHNY, SVGAGI (reference sequence). CDR3: CASSYSDSDEQYF. Here the CDR3 DNA reads TGTGCCAGCAGTTACTCTGATTCCGACGAGCAGTACTTC.

This sequence joins TRBV7-2 and TRBJ1-1; D not certain. The CDR3 extends over 14 amino acids. Germline CDR1 and CDR2: SGHTA and FQGNSA. Trimming took 1 base from V and 0 from J, leaving 6 bases between them. This CDR3 is CASSLELVNTEAFF. Here the CDR3 DNA reads TGTGCCAGCAGCTTAGAGTTGGTGAACACTGAAGCTTTCTTT. Together with reference TRBV7-2 and TRBJ1-1, the CDR3 gives the full variable domain: GAGVSQSPSNKVTEKGKDVELRCDPISGHTALYWYRQSLGQGLEFLIYFQGNSAPDKSGLPSDRFSAERTGGSVSTLTIQRTQQEDSAVYLCASSLELVNTEAFFGQGTRLTVV.

V is TRBV6-1 and J is TRBJ1-1; tentative D call: TRBD1 (5 bases). In germline, CDR1 is MNHNS, CDR2 SASEGT. V was cut by 7 bases and J by 0 bases, with 15 bases left in between. This CDR3 comprises 15 residues. In nucleotides, the CDR3 is TGTGCCAGCAACGGGCGGGGGTCTATGAACACTGAAGCTTTCTTT. This encodes CASNGRGSMNTEAFF.

The genes are TRBV5-1 and TRBJ2-1; 10 bases fit TRBD1. Germline CDR1 SGHRS, CDR2 YFSETQ. With 2 bases clipped from V and 4 bases from J, the junction kept 6 bases outside the gene matches. The CDR3 totals 16 residues. CDR3 nucleotide sequence: TGCGCCAGCAGCTTTGAGACAGGGGGCCATTACAATGAGCAGTTCTTC. As protein: CASSFETGGHYNEQFF.

This clone came up once. V gene TRBV7-8 combines with J gene TRBJ1-5; D unresolved. CDR1 is SGHVS, CDR2 FQNEAQ, per germline. The V gene lost 1 base and the J gene lost 7 bases, with 17 bases spanning the gap. CDR3 length: 16 amino acids. The CDR3 sequence is CASSLGRTPIRQPQHF. DNA for the CDR3: TGTGCCAGCAGCTTAGGGCGGACTCCTATCAGGCAGCCCCAGCATTTT.

This chain joins TRBV5-1 and TRBJ2-3, with TRBD2 matching over 10 bases. The germline V gene encodes CDR1 SGHRS and CDR2 YFSETQ. J lost 4 bases, V lost 0 bases, and 2 bases had no gene match. The CDR3 is made up of 15 amino acids. Here the CDR3 DNA reads TGCGCCAGCAGCTTGGCTAGCGGGGGTGCAGATACGCAGTATTTT. Translation gives CASSLASGGADTQYF.

The J gene is TRBJ1-2, the V gene TRBV5-4, with a tentative D call TRBD1 (5 bases). The CDR3 covers 15 residues. The ends were cut back, 3 bases at V and 3 bases at J, with 15 bases in the middle. In germline, CDR1 is SGHNT, CDR2 YYREEE (reference sequence). The CDR3 sequence is CASSSLYGTDYGYTF. For the CDR3, the DNA is TGTGCCAGCAGCTCCCTCTACGGGACCGACTATGGCTACACCTTC. Full variable domain (outside the CDR3, taken from reference TRBV5-4 and TRBJ1-2): ETGVTQSPTHLIKTRGQQVTLRCSSQSGHNTVSWYQQALGQGPQFIFQYYREEENGRGNFPPRFSGLQFPNYSSELNVNALELDDSALYLCASSSLYGTDYGYTFGSGTRLTVV.

V is TRBV29-1 and J is TRBJ1-1; no clear D gene. Per germline, CDR1 SQVTM and CDR2 ANQGSEA. V was cut by 5 bases and J by 12 bases, with 16 bases left in between. CDR3 length: 11 amino acids. The CDR3 is CSVRMRPEPFF. CDR3 nucleotides: TGCAGCGTTCGAATGAGGCCGGAGCCTTTCTTT.

The chain is built from TRBV18 and TRBJ2-3, with TRBD2 matching over 7 bases. The germline V gene has CDR1 KGHSH and CDR2 LQKENI. The junction had 0 bases not matched to a gene; V was cut back by 2 bases and J by 1 base. The CDR3 is 14 amino acids. CDR3 DNA sequence: TGTGCCAGCTCACCAGGGGGGGGCACAGATACGCAGTATTTT. Amino acids: CASSPGGGTDTQYF.

The V and J genes are TRBV9 and TRBJ1-3; 10 bases line up with TRBD1. The germline V gene encodes CDR1 SGDLS and CDR2 YYNGEE. This CDR3 is built from 13 residues. Unmatched junction bases numbered 3, after V lost 3 bases and J lost 9 bases. CDR3 sequence: CASSAGTGATIYF. DNA for the CDR3: TGTGCCAGCAGCGCCGGGACAGGGGCCACCATATATTTT.

J is TRBJ2-1 and V is TRBV5-1, with a tentative D call TRBD1 (5 bases). The V gene lost 0 bases and the J gene lost 8 bases, with 12 bases spanning the gap. The CDR3 runs 14 residues. The germline V gene has CDR1 SGHRS and CDR2 YFSETQ. CDR3 amino acids: CASSLGWGWDEQFF. As DNA, the CDR3 is TGCGCCAGCAGCTTGGGGTGGGGCTGGGATGAGCAGTTCTTC.

This clone was seen just once. The gene calls are TRBV4-2 and TRBJ1-2; weak D call: TRBD1 (6 bases). The ends were cut back, 1 base at V and 3 bases at J, with 12 bases in the middle. Per the germline V gene, CDR1 is LGHNA and CDR2 is YNFKEQ. The CDR3 spans 15 residues. The CDR3 sequence: CASSQVAGADYGYTF. CDR3 in DNA: TGTGCCAGCAGCCAAGTTGCAGGGGCGGACTATGGCTACACCTTC.

The V and J genes are TRBV27 and TRBJ1-1; D is ambiguous. The CDR3 consists of 14 residues. The ends were cut back, 6 bases at V and 5 bases at J, with 16 bases in the middle. Per germline, CDR1 MNHEY and CDR2 SMNVEV (reference sequence). The chain's CDR3 is CASSSQALATEAFF. The CDR3, as DNA: TGTGCCAGCAGCTCCCAGGCCTTAGCAACTGAAGCTTTCTTT.

The chain has TRBV30 and TRBJ2-3; no clear D. Germline CDR1 reads GTSNPN; CDR2 reads SVGIG (reference sequence). This CDR3 has 15 residues. V was trimmed by 1 base and J by 1 base, leaving 12 bases between them. The CDR3, as DNA: TGTGCCTGGAGTGGCCTATTTGGGGGCACAGATACGCAGTATTTT. Encoded protein: CAWSGLFGGTDTQYF.

The V and J genes are TRBV7-9 and TRBJ1-1; D gene unclear. Looked up from germline, CDR1 is SEHNR and CDR2 is FQNEAQ (reference sequence). The CDR3 runs to 14 residues. V was trimmed by 5 bases and J by 1 base, leaving 11 bases between them. CDR3 sequence (DNA): TGTGCCAGCAGCCGCAAGGGCGCGAACACTGAAGCTTTCTTT. Translation: CASSRKGANTEAFF. Combining the CDR3 with reference TRBV7-9 and TRBJ1-1 gives the whole variable domain DTGVSQNPRHKITKRGQNVTFRCDPISEHNRLYWYRQTLGQGPEFLTYFQNEAQLEKSRLLSDRFSAERPKGSFSTLEIQRTEQGDSAMYLCASSRKGANTEAFFGQGTRLTVV.